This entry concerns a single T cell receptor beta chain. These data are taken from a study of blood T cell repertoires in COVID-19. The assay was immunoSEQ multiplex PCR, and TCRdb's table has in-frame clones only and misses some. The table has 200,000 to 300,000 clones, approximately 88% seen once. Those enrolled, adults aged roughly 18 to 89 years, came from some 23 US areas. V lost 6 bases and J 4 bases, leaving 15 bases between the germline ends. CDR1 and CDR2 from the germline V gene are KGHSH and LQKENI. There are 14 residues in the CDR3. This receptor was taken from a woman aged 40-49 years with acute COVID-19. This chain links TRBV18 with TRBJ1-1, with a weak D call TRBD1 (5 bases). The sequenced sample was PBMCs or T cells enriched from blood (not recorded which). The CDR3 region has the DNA TGTGCCAGCTCGGGCGACAGAGTGAGCACTGAAGCTTTCTTT. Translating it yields CASSGDRVSTEAFF.